Listed below are T cell receptor beta chains from one sample, sequenced in a study of blood T cell repertoires in COVID-19. TCRdb's copy holds only in-frame clones and misses some; the assay was immunoSEQ multiplex PCR. The profile shows about 73,000 clones, around 77% of them singletons. Source material: peripheral blood. The source is an older man with COVID-19, enrolled during active disease. Each CDR3 is given with its conserved first and last residue. The order of the fields is V gene, D gene, clone size, J gene, CDR3 DNA, CDR3 protein. D genes are given only for firm matches. Not all rows give a size; the values are once, few, many and, for expanded clones, a class.

>TRBV24-1|TRBD1|NA|TRBJ2-7
TGTGCCACCAGTGCCGCCCCGGGACAGGAAAGCTCCTACGAGCAGTACTTC
CATSAAPGQESSYEQYF
>TRBV5-6|TRBD2|NA|TRBJ2-2
TGTGCCAGCAGCTTGCTTGGGGGCTTGCGGGAGGTCAACACCGGGGAGCTGTTTTTT
CASSLLGGLREVNTGELFF
>TRBV28|NA|NA|TRBJ1-4
TGTGCCAGCAGTCACCTGGAGGCTAATGAAAAACTGTTTTTT
CASSHLEANEKLFF
>TRBV29-1|TRBD2|NA|TRBJ2-1
TGCAGCGTTGAGAGCGGGAGCCCCTACAATGAGCAGTTCTTC
CSVESGSPYNEQFF
>TRBV11-3|TRBD1|NA|TRBJ2-7
TGTGCCAGCAGCTTAGGGGGACAGCGCGAGCAGTACTTC
CASSLGGQREQYF
>TRBV5-1|NA|NA|TRBJ1-1
TGCGCCAGCAGCTTGGGGGGCCCTAACACTGAAGCTTTCTTT
CASSLGGPNTEAFF
>TRBV15|NA|once|TRBJ1-4
TGTGCCACCAGCAGAGATCACCGGGGGGCGGAAGAAAAACTGTTTTTT
CATSRDHRGAEEKLFF
>TRBV4-1|TRBD2|NA|TRBJ2-7
TGCGCCAGCAGCCAAGGGTCTAGCGGGCGCTACGAGCAGTACTTC
CASSQGSSGRYEQYF
>TRBV19|TRBD1|NA|TRBJ1-2
TGTGCCAGTAGTCTCGGGACAGAGGGTGACTATGGCTACACCTTC
CASSLGTEGDYGYTF
>TRBV28|NA|NA|TRBJ2-2
TGTGCCAGCAGCCCAGATGGGCCCTTCACCGGGGAGCTGTTTTTT
CASSPDGPFTGELFF
>TRBV29-1|NA|NA|TRBJ2-3
TGCAGCGCCAATCCGACAGGCCGAGCTAACACAGATACGCAGTATTTT
CSANPTGRANTDTQYF
>TRBV19|NA|once|TRBJ2-7
TGTGCCAGTAGTTCGACAACAACCTACGAGCAGTACTTC
CASSSTTTYEQYF
>TRBV15|TRBD1|NA|TRBJ1-1
TGTGCCACCAGGGGGACAGGGGTGGGGTACACTGAAGCTTTCTTT
CATRGTGVGYTEAFF
>TRBV15|NA|NA|TRBJ1-5
TGTGCCGCCAGCTGGGGCACCAATCAGCCCCAGCATTTT
CAASWGTNQPQHF
>TRBV2|TRBD1|NA|TRBJ2-3
TGTGCCAGCAGTCAGGGGACAGCCATAAGCACAGATACGCAGTATTTT
CASSQGTAISTDTQYF
>TRBV18|TRBD2|NA|TRBJ2-1
TGTGCCAGCTCACCAAGCCTAGCGGGCCCGGATATACGGAGCTCCTACAATGAGCAGTTCTTC
CASSPSLAGPDIRSSYNEQFF
>TRBV28|NA|few|TRBJ2-7
TGTGCCAGCCTGGGACTCAACCACGAGCAGTACTTC
CASLGLNHEQYF
>TRBV7-2|NA|NA|TRBJ2-7
TGTGCCAGCAGCTACTCAGGGGCTGGGGGATACGAGCAGTACTTC
CASSYSGAGGYEQYF
>TRBV6-1|TRBD1|NA|TRBJ1-2
TGTGCCATTGACCCGGGACAGGGTGCCCGGGGCTACACCTTC
CAIDPGQGARGYTF
>TRBV4-1|NA|NA|TRBJ1-3
TGCGCCAGCAGCCAAGATGTTGGGGGCAGTGGAAACACCATATATTTT
CASSQDVGGSGNTIYF
>TRBV5-1|NA|NA|TRBJ1-2
TGCGCCAGCAGTGGGGGGGATCCAAACTACCAGAAATACACCTTC
CASSGGDPNYQKYTF
>TRBV5-1|NA|NA|TRBJ1-3
TGCGCCAGCAGACTGTACGGGGGAAACACCATATATTTT
CASRLYGGNTIYF
>TRBV2|TRBD1|once|TRBJ1-1
TGTGCCAGCAGCGCCTCCGGACAGGGGAACACTGAAGCTTTCTTT
CASSASGQGNTEAFF
>TRBV19|NA|NA|TRBJ2-2
TGTGCCAGTAGTATTAGGGGTACCGGGGAGCTGTTTTTT
CASSIRGTGELFF
>TRBV28|TRBD1|NA|TRBJ1-1
TGTGCCAGCAGACGATCGACAGGGTGGGACACTGAAGCTTTCTTT
CASRRSTGWDTEAFF
>TRBV7-2|TRBD2|few|TRBJ2-1
TGTGCCAGCAGCTTTGGTGGGGGGGCCTACAATGAGCAGTTCTTC
CASSFGGGAYNEQFF
>TRBV28|TRBD1|NA|TRBJ1-1
TGTGCCAGCAACCCGACACCGGGACAGAAGAACACTGAAGCTTTCTTT
CASNPTPGQKNTEAFF
>TRBV5-1|NA|NA|TRBJ1-4
TGCGCCAGCAGTCCCCGGGGGTCGACTAATGAAAAACTGTTTTTT
CASSPRGSTNEKLFF
>TRBV19|TRBD1|NA|TRBJ1-5
TGTGCCAGTAGTTATGCGAGAGGGGGACAGAGCAATCAGCCCCAGCATTTT
CASSYARGGQSNQPQHF
>TRBV11-3|NA|NA|TRBJ2-3
TGTGCCAGCAGCTTAGAGAGTTACACAGATACGCAGTATTTT
CASSLESYTDTQYF
>TRBV4-3|NA|NA|TRBJ1-5
TGCGCCAGCAGCCAAGACAGGGCCCAGCCCCAGCATTTT
CASSQDRAQPQHF
>TRBV7-9|NA|NA|TRBJ1-5
TGTGCCAGCAGCCCCCTCGGGACATTAGATCAGCCCCAGCATTTT
CASSPLGTLDQPQHF
>TRBV2|TRBD2|NA|TRBJ2-3
TGTGCCAGCCCAACCACTAGCGGGGGACGCACAGATACGCAGTATTTT
CASPTTSGGRTDTQYF
>TRBV28|TRBD1|NA|TRBJ1-2
TGTGCCAGCAGCCATCCACCCCGGACAGGGAGGCCCTATGGCTACACCTTC
CASSHPPRTGRPYGYTF
>TRBV30|NA|NA|TRBJ1-2
TGTGCCTGGTCCGGGACCCCCAGGGGTAGCTATGGCTACACCTTC
CAWSGTPRGSYGYTF
>TRBV10-3|NA|NA|TRBJ1-1
TGTGCCATCGGAGCCCGACAGGTAGGACCGATTGAAGCTTTCTTT
CAIGARQVGPIEAFF
>TRBV19|NA|NA|TRBJ1-5
TGTGCCAGTAGTGCCCCCGGGACACGGCTAAATCAGCCCCAGCATTTT
CASSAPGTRLNQPQHF
>TRBV7-9|NA|NA|TRBJ2-5
TGTGCCAGCAGCTTTCAGGGTGAGACCCAGTACTTC
CASSFQGETQYF
>TRBV6-6|TRBD1|NA|TRBJ1-5
TGTGCCAGCAGTTACTCGATGGGACAGGGCAATCAGCCCCAGCATTTT
CASSYSMGQGNQPQHF
>TRBV24-1|NA|NA|TRBJ2-3
TGTGCCACCAGTGATTTTAGCGCACGGCGGTTCGACAGGACAGATACGCAGTATTTT
CATSDFSARRFDRTDTQYF
>TRBV9|TRBD2|many|TRBJ2-1
TGTGCCAGCAGCCACGGGACTAGCGGGAGGCCCAGCTCCTACAATGAGCAGTTCTTC
CASSHGTSGRPSSYNEQFF
>TRBV7-3|NA|NA|TRBJ2-1
TGTGCCAGCAGCGACAGTTCCTACAATGAGCAGTTCTTC
CASSDSSYNEQFF
>TRBV9|TRBD1|NA|TRBJ2-5
TGTGCCAGCAGCGTAGTTGGGACAGGGTTGGGAGAGACCCAGTACTTC
CASSVVGTGLGETQYF
>TRBV29-1|NA|NA|TRBJ1-4
TGCAGCGTTATGGGTGGTGAGGTCTATGATGAAAAACTGTTTTTT
CSVMGGEVYDEKLFF
>TRBV11-3|NA|NA|TRBJ2-4
TGTGCCAGCAGCTTAGACAGTTGGGAGAACATTCAGTACTTC
CASSLDSWENIQYF
>TRBV4-1|TRBD1|NA|TRBJ1-1
TGCGCCAGCAGCCAAGTTACAGGGGTCGTGGTCGACACTGAAGCTTTCTTT
CASSQVTGVVVDTEAFF
>TRBV5-5|TRBD2|NA|TRBJ2-2
TGTGCCAGCAGCCTCTCACGGGAGGTAAGCAACACCGGGGAGCTGTTTTTT
CASSLSREVSNTGELFF
>TRBV4-2|NA|NA|TRBJ1-1
TGTGCCAGCAGCCAAGTCGGTTCTGGGGGCAGGGGCACTGAAGCTTTCTTT
CASSQVGSGGRGTEAFF
>TRBV5-4|TRBD1|NA|TRBJ1-2
TGTGCCAGCAGCTTTAAGGGGGCAAATGGCTACACCTTC
CASSFKGANGYTF
>TRBV15|NA|NA|TRBJ1-1
TGTGCCACCAGCAGAGATGGGGGGATTAGTGGCACTGAAGCTTTCTTT
CATSRDGGISGTEAFF
>TRBV19|TRBD2|NA|TRBJ2-1
TGTGCCAGTAGTATAGAGGCTAGCGGGATCAATGAGCAGTTCTTC
CASSIEASGINEQFF
>TRBV7-3|TRBD1|NA|TRBJ2-3
TGTGCCAGCGGTCCGGGACAGGGGACAGATACGCAGTATTTT
CASGPGQGTDTQYF
>TRBV5-1|TRBD1|NA|TRBJ1-3
TGCGCCAGCAGCTTGGCGACAGGGAGCTCTGGAAACACCATATATTTT
CASSLATGSSGNTIYF